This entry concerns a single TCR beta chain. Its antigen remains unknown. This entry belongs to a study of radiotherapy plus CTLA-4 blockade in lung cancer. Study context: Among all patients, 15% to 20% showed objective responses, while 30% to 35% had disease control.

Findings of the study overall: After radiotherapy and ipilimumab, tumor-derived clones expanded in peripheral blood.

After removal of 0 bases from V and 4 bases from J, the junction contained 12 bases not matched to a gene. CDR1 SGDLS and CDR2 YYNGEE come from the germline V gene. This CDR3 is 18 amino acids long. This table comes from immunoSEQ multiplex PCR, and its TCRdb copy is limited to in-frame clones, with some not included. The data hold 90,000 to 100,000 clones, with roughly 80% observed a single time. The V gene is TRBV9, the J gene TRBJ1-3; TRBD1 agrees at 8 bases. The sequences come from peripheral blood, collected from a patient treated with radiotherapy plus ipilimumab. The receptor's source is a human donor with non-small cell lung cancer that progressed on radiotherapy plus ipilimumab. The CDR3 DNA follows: TGTGCCAGCAGCGTAGGTGGCCGACAGGGGATGGCCGGAAACACCATATATTTT. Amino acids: CASSVGGRQGMAGNTIYF.